This TCR beta chain was documented in a study of blood T cell repertoires in COVID-19. Study summary: The samples span acute and convalescent COVID-19 from the United States, Italy and Spain. PBMCs, B-cell-depleted T cells, or T cells provided the cDNA or gDNA that made up the material.

Original handling: Reference gene primer amplification gave nucleated cell count estimates. Data came from immunoSEQ multiplex PCR; TCRdb stores just in-frame clones and leaves some out. Clone size and the V and J calls come from that table; the DNA yielded D and trimming. The table lists under 75,000 clones, roughly 90% of them singletons. The origin of this receptor is a man aged 55 to 69 with active COVID-19. Material: peripheral blood.

CDR3 in amino acids: CATSRAPGQDLDTQYF. DNA of the CDR3: TGTGCCACCAGCAGAGCCCCGGGACAGGACTTGGATACGCAGTATTTT. The chain combines TRBV15 with TRBJ2-3, with TRBD1 matching 8 bases. Trimming removed 1 base from V and 6 bases from J; junction bases left unmatched: 9. Looked up from germline, CDR1 is LNHNV and CDR2 is YYDKDF (reference sequence). The CDR3 has 16 residues.